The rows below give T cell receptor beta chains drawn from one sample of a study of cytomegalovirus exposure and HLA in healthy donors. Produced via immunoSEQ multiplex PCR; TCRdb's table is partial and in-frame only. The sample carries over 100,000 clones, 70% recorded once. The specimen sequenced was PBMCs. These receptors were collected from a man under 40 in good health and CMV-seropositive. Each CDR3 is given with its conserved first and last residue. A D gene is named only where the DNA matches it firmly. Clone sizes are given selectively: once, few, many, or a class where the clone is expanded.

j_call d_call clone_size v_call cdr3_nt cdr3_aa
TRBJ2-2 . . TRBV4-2 TGTGCCAGCGGGCGGGGAGAGACCGGGGAGCTGTTTTTT CASGRGETGELFF
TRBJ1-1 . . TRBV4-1 TGCGCCAGCAGCCAATTAAGACAGGTCCGAACAAAGGACACTGAAGCTTTCTTT CASSQLRQVRTKDTEAFF
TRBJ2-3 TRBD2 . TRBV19 TGTGCCAGTAGCCATAACCGCGGGACTAGCGTCCCCAACACAGATACGCAGTATTTT CASSHNRGTSVPNTDTQYF
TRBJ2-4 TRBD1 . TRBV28 TGTGCCAGCAGGTTGGCGGGACAGGGGCAGGACATTCAGTACTTC CASRLAGQGQDIQYF
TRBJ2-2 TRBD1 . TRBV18 TGTGCCAGCTCTCCAGGGGGCCCTGGTACCGGGGAGCTGTTTTTT CASSPGGPGTGELFF
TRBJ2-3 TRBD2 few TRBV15 TGTGCCACCAGCAAAACTAGCGGGGGCCCAGATACGCAGTATTTT CATSKTSGGPDTQYF
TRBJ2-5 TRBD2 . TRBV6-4 TGTGCCAGCAGTGATGGGGTAGCGGGGGTTGAGACCCAGTACTTC CASSDGVAGVETQYF
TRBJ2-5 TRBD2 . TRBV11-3 TGTGCCAGCAGCTCCCCAGCGGGCCTAGCGGGATTGGAGACCCAGTACTTC CASSSPAGLAGLETQYF
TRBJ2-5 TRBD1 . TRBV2 TGTGCCAGCAGTCAGGACAGGGGAGGAGAGACCCAGTACTTC CASSQDRGGETQYF
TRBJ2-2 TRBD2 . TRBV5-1 TGCGCCAGCAGACTAGCGGGGGCCACCGGGGAGCTGTTTTTT CASRLAGATGELFF
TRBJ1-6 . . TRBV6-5 TGTGCCAGCACGACAGACCATAATTCACCCCTCCACTTT CASTTDHNSPLHF
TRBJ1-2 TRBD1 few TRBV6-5 TGTGCCAGCAGACAGGGGGGGGCGTATGGCTACACCTTC CASRQGGAYGYTF
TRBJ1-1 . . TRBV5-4 TGTGCCAGCAGCTTGGGGTCAGGGAACGAAGCTTTCTTT CASSLGSGNEAFF
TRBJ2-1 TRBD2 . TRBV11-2 TGTGCCAGCACTAAACTAGCGAGCTCCTACAATGAGCAGTTCTTC CASTKLASSYNEQFF
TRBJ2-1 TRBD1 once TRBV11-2 TGTGCCAGCAGCTATACCCCCAGGGACAGGGGGCGCTACGTTGAGCAGTTCTTC CASSYTPRDRGRYVEQFF
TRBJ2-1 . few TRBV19 TGTGCCAGTAGTATAGGAGACACCCCCCACAATGAGCAGTTCTTC CASSIGDTPHNEQFF
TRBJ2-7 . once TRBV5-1 TGCGCCAGCAGCTTGACGGTCTCCTACGAGCAGTACTTC CASSLTVSYEQYF
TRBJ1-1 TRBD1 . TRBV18 TGTGCCAGCTCACCCCGGAGGGACAGCCAAAAGAACACTGAAGCTTTCTTT CASSPRRDSQKNTEAFF
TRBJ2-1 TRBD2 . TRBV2 TGTGCCGTAACTAGCGGGGGTTACAATGAGCAGTTCTTC CAVTSGGYNEQFF
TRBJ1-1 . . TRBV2 TGTGCCAGCACCACCCCCCGGGGGGCCCACACTGAAGCTTTCTTT CASTTPRGAHTEAFF
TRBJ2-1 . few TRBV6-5 TGTGCCAGCAGTTACAGGCGGAGGTACAATGAGCAGTTCTTC CASSYRRRYNEQFF
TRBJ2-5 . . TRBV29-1 TGCAGCGTTGATGGCGGGAGTCTAGGGGGGGCCCAGTACTTC CSVDGGSLGGAQYF
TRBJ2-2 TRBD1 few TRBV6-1 TGTGCCAGCGGACAGGGTAACACCGGGGAGCTGTTTTTT CASGQGNTGELFF
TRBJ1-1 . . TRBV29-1 TGCAGCGGACAGGTTTGGAACACTGAAGCTTTCTTT CSGQVWNTEAFF
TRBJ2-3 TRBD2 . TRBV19 TGTGCCAGTAGTCATAGGGCTCTTGGGGGGAGGGCCGGCACAGATACGCAGTATTTT CASSHRALGGRAGTDTQYF
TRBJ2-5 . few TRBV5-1 TGCGCCAGCAGCCGAGAGAGTCAAGAGACCCAGTACTTC CASSRESQETQYF
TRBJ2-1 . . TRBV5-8 TGTGCCAGCAGCCGATTAGGGGGAGGGTCCTACAATGAGCAGTTCTTC CASSRLGGGSYNEQFF
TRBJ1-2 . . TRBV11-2 TGTGCCAGCAGCTTAGAATCTGGGGGGATCTATGGCTACACCTTC CASSLESGGIYGYTF
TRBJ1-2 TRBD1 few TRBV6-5 TGTGCCAGCAGTTGGGAGGACAGGGGGGGAGGCTACACCTTC CASSWEDRGGGYTF
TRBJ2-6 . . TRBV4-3 TGCGCCAGCACGAACAGTGTCGGGGGAAGTGCTGGGGCCAACGTCCTGACTTTC CASTNSVGGSAGANVLTF
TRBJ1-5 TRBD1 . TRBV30 TGTGCCTGGGGACAGGATAGCAATCAGCCCCAGCATTTT CAWGQDSNQPQHF
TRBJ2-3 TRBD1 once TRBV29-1 TGCAGCGTTGCTGACAGGGCAGATACGCAGTATTTT CSVADRADTQYF
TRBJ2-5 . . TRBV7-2 TGTGCCAGCAGCCCGCGAGGAAGATGGGAGACCCAGTACTTC CASSPRGRWETQYF
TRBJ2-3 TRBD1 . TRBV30 TGTGCCTGGAGCGGACAGGGGGCCACAGATACGCAGTATTTT CAWSGQGATDTQYF
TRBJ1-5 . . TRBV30 TGTGCCTGGACTACAGGATTCAATCAGCCCCAGCATTTT CAWTTGFNQPQHF
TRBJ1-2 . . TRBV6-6 TGTGCCAGCAGTTCTAACGGCGGAGCCTATGGCTACACCTTC CASSSNGGAYGYTF
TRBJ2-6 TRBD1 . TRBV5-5 TGTGCCAGCAGCATTCTATACGACAGGGGGCTTTACTCTGGGGCCAACGTCCTGACTTTC CASSILYDRGLYSGANVLTF
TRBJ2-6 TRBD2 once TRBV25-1 TGTGCCAGTCGAGCGGGAGATACCGTCCTGACTTTC CASRAGDTVLTF
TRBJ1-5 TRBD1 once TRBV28 TGTGCCAGCAGCCATCAAATAGGACAGGGGAGGAAGCCCCAGCATTTT CASSHQIGQGRKPQHF
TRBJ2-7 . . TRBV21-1 TGTGCCAGCAGCATTGGACGGGGGGGGCAGTACTTC CASSIGRGGQYF
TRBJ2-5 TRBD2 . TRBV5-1 TGCGCCAGCAGCCTCACACGAGCGGGGGGGACGTACCAAGAGACCCAGTACTTC CASSLTRAGGTYQETQYF
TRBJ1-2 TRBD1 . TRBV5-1 TGCGCCAGCAGCTCCCCAAGTTCTTCGAAGGACAGGGAGGACTATGGCTACACCTTC CASSSPSSSKDREDYGYTF
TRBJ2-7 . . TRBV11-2 TGTGCCAGCAGCCAATCGTCCACTAAGCAGTACTTC CASSQSSTKQYF
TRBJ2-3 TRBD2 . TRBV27 TGTGCCAGCAGTTTCCGCGGGAGGGGGGCAGATACGCAGTATTTT CASSFRGRGADTQYF
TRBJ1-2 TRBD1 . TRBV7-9 TGTGCCAGCAGCTTAGTAAGCAACAGGGGGAAGACCTTC CASSLVSNRGKTF
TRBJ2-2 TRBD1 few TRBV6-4 TGTGCCAGCAGTGTGGACAGGGACGGGGAGCTGTTTTTT CASSVDRDGELFF
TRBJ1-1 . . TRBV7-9 TGTGCCAGCAGCCCAAGAAGGGGGTCTTTCACTGAAGCTTTCTTT CASSPRRGSFTEAFF
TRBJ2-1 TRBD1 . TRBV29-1 TGCAGCGCCTGGGGACAGGGACTTCCCAATGAGCAGTTCTTC CSAWGQGLPNEQFF
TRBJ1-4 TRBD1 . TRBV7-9 TGTGCCAGCAGATCCGGACAGGGAGGAGAAAAACTGTTTTTT CASRSGQGGEKLFF
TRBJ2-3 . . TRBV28 TGTGCCAGCACAGGGAGCACAGATACGCAGTATTTT CASTGSTDTQYF
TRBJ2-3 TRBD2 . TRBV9 TGTGCCAGCAGCACCGGGGGTAGCGGGAGAGATACGCAGTATTTT CASSTGGSGRDTQYF
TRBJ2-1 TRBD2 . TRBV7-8 TGTGCCAGCAGCTCGAGCGGGATTGCCTACAATGAGCAGTTCTTC CASSSSGIAYNEQFF
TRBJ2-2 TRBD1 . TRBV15 TGTGCCACCAGCGGGAGACAGGGGAACACCGGGGAGCTGTTTTTT CATSGRQGNTGELFF
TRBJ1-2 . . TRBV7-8 TGTGCCAGCAGCTTAAAGACCAGGGGCTTGGACTATGGCTACACCTTC CASSLKTRGLDYGYTF
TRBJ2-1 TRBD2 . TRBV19 TGTGCCAGTAGTCTGGCGGGGGGCTTTATCAATGAGCAGTTCTTC CASSLAGGFINEQFF